The 7 T cell receptor beta chains listed next were all sequenced from one sample in a study of T cells after somatic rescue of genetic block (dated by TCRdb to between 2020 and 2021). The method behind the library was the immunoSEQ multiplex PCR assay. TCRdb retrieved this table from immuneACCESS and kept in-frame rearrangements only. Not all clones are present; in checked studies, unresolved V genes account for under half, and no reason is known for the remainder. A total of just over 8,000 clones appear in this sample, roughly 76% of them only once. The ten top clones hold about 25% of the sample. Specimen: peripheral blood mononuclear cells (PBMCs). Receptors were obtained from a boy younger than 18.

The J gene is TRBJ2-5, the V gene TRBV6-5; D is undetermined. In germline, CDR1 is MNHEY, CDR2 SVGAGI. This CDR3 comprises 14 residues. V lost 2 bases and J 7 bases, leaving 14 bases between the germline ends. CDR3 sequence reads: CASSYDGVPRTQYF. The CDR3 coding sequence is TGTGCCAGCAGTTACGATGGGGTCCCCAGGACCCAGTACTTC.

This clone was recorded only once. This chain links TRBV6-1 with TRBJ2-2; D perhaps matches TRBD1 (6 bases). This CDR3 comprises 13 residues. V lost 6 bases, J lost 3 bases, and 8 bases lay in between. The germline gives CDR1 MNHNS, CDR2 SASEGT. The CDR3 nucleotides read TGTGCCAGCAGGGACAGACACACCGGGGAGCTGTTTTTT. Residues: CASRDRHTGELFF.

This clone was detected once. The chain combines TRBV28 with TRBJ2-1; no definite D call. V was trimmed by 3 bases and J by 5 bases, leaving 14 bases between them. The CDR3 runs to 15 residues. Germline values: CDR1 MDHEN, CDR2 SYDVKM. The CDR3 DNA follows: TGTGCCAGCAGTTTGCGCCTCATGAAGAACAATGAGCAGTTCTTC. Its translation: CASSLRLMKNNEQFF. Combining the CDR3 with reference TRBV28 and TRBJ2-1 gives the whole variable domain DVKVTQSSRYLVKRTGEKVFLECVQDMDHENMFWYRQDPGLGLRLIYFSYDVKMKEKGDIPEGYSVSREKKERFSLILESASTNQTSMYLCASSLRLMKNNEQFFGPGTRLTVL.

This clone was counted once. V is TRBV5-1 and J is TRBJ2-5, with 8 bases lining up with TRBD2. This CDR3 region has 14 residues. Trimming cost V 4 bases and J 1 base; bases outside gene matches: 3. Germline assignment: CDR1 SGHRS and CDR2 YFSETQ. The DNA for the CDR3 is TGCGCCAGCAGCGCGGGGGGTTTCCAAGAGACCCAGTACTTC. This encodes CASSAGGFQETQYF.

Points on this clone: Compared with germline, one end of the junction differs, possibly owing to a read error. This sample includes further DNA sequences coding for the same CDR3. The V call is TRBV5-1, the J call TRBJ1-1; D gene uncertain. This CDR3 region has 16 residues. The germline V gene has CDR1 SGHRS and CDR2 YFSETQ. In DNA form, the CDR3 reads TGCGCCAGCAGCTTGGAACCAGGCGATGGGTTTACTGAGGCTTTCTTT. Translated: CASSLEPGDGFTEAFF.

This rearrangement joins TRBV7-9 to TRBJ2-1; no firm D call. Looked up from germline, CDR1 is SEHNR and CDR2 is FQNEAQ (reference sequence). CDR3 length equals 13 residues. The V end lost 6 bases, the J end lost 0 bases, and 6 bases lay between the germline ends. The CDR3 DNA is TGTGCCAGCAGTCCAAGCTCCTACAATGAGCAGTTCTTC. Amino acids: CASSPSSYNEQFF.

The chain has TRBV12-5 and TRBJ1-2; 8 bases line up with TRBD1. V lost 1 base to trimming and J lost 13 bases; unmatched junction nucleotides: 8. The germline gives CDR1 LGHNT, CDR2 FRNRAP. The CDR3 consists of 13 residues. The chain's CDR3 is CASGLGTGQGATF. The CDR3, as DNA: TGTGCTAGTGGTTTGGGAACCGGACAGGGAGCCACCTTC.